Each of the 14 T cell receptor beta chains below was sequenced from the same sample in a study of molecular identifiers for immune sequencing clone quantification. TCRdb reprocessed the PCR reads via MiXCR and lists one record per CDR3 protein. The profile shows about half a million distinct CDR3 sequences, 25% of them singletons. The source material was naive CD8+ T cells from blood, with Jurkat cell RNA spiked in. As to subset: FACS-sorted CD8+CD4-CCR7+CD45RA+ naive T cells. These receptors all stem from a human donor in good health. Some libraries in this study had Jurkat cell RNA spiked in.

In its sample, this clonotype was seen a few times. The chain has TRBV6-6 and TRBJ1-4; 9 bases line up with TRBD1. The CDR3 spans 14 residues. Germline V lookup: CDR1 MNHNY, CDR2 SVGAGI (reference sequence). Trimming cost V 6 bases and J 5 bases; bases outside gene matches: 4. Written as DNA, the CDR3 is TGTGCCAGCAGCCGGACAGGGGTGAATGAAAAACTGTTTTTT. This gives the protein CASSRTGVNEKLFF.

This clonotype has at least ten counts. The chain links TRBV29-1 to TRBJ2-5; 8 bases line up with TRBD1. From germline, CDR1 is SQVTM and CDR2 ANQGSEA. V was clipped by 0 bases and J by 4 bases; unmatched bases: 4. CDR3 size: 14 residues. CDR3 sequence reads: CSVEDQGQGETQYF. For the CDR3, the DNA is TGCAGCGTTGAAGATCAAGGACAGGGAGAGACCCAGTACTTC.

This clonotype was seen repeatedly, ten times or more. J is TRBJ1-3 and V is TRBV27; D is unclear. The CDR3 loop spans 15 amino acids. Germline V gives CDR1 MNHEY, CDR2 SMNVEV (reference sequence). The V end lost 5 bases, the J end lost 0 bases, and 11 bases lay between the germline ends. CDR3 region: CASSPGSTSGNTIYF. CDR3 nucleotides: TGTGCCAGCAGTCCCGGGTCAACCTCTGGAAACACCATATATTTT.

The CDR3 nucleotides read TGTGCCAGCAGCACACCCGGGACAACGAACCCCTACGAGCAGTACTTC. Translating it yields CASSTPGTTNPYEQYF. The V gene is TRBV27, the J gene TRBJ2-7; a weak D match, TRBD1 (6 bases). CDR3 length: 16 residues. Trimming stripped 6 bases from V and 2 bases from J, with 20 bases between. The germline gives CDR1 MNHEY, CDR2 SMNVEV (reference sequence).

This clonotype was recorded a few times. The rearrangement uses TRBV6-6 and TRBJ2-7; 9 bases agree with TRBD1. This CDR3 comprises 14 residues. Losses at the gene ends were 5 bases for V and 7 bases for J; bases not matched to a gene: 9. CDR1 is MNHNY, CDR2 SVGAGI, per germline (reference sequence). The CDR3 coding sequence is TGTGCCAGCAGTCCGGGACAGGGAGCCGGGGAGCAGTACTTC. It codes for CASSPGQGAGEQYF.

This clonotype has a count of ten or more. The chain has TRBV6-2 or TRBV6-3 and TRBJ2-3; TRBD2 matches 11 bases. CDR3 size: 15 residues. V shed 6 bases and J 2 bases; nucleotides not matched to a gene: 4. Germline loops: CDR1 MNHEY, CDR2 SVGEGT. The CDR3 nucleotides read TGTGCCAGCAGAAGACTAGCGGGACTCACAGATACGCAGTATTTT. It specifies CASRRLAGLTDTQYF.

The V and J genes are TRBV4-1 and TRBJ2-1, with TRBD1 matching over 9 bases. The CDR3 runs 15 residues. With 5 bases clipped from V and 7 bases from J, the junction kept 9 bases outside the gene matches. Germline V gene data show CDR1 as MGHRA and CDR2 as YSYEKL. In DNA, the CDR3 is TGCGCCAGCAGCTCCGGGACAGGGACAGGGAATGAGCAGTTCTTC. This codes for CASSSGTGTGNEQFF.

This clonotype was picked up a small number of times. This chain links TRBV20-1 with TRBJ2-5; 7 bases match TRBD1. Germline lookup yields CDR1 DFQATT and CDR2 SNEGSKA (reference sequence). The CDR3 covers 14 residues. J was trimmed by 5 bases and V by 1 base; bases with no gene match: 7. CDR3 sequence: CSARVRGQGETQYF. In DNA form, the CDR3 reads TGCAGTGCTAGAGTAAGGGGGCAAGGGGAGACCCAGTACTTC.

The J gene is TRBJ1-1, the V gene TRBV19; D is possibly TRBD1 (6 bases). V lost 5 bases and J 3 bases, leaving 16 bases between the germline ends. Germline CDR1 and CDR2: LNHDA and SQIVND (reference sequence). This CDR3 has 15 amino acids. CDR3 amino acids: CASSPADSADTEAFF. In nucleotides, the CDR3 is TGTGCCAGTAGTCCGGCGGACAGTGCCGACACTGAAGCTTTCTTT.

This clonotype was seen repeatedly, ten times or more. CDR3 sequence: CSARDMKLYEQYF. CDR3 sequence (DNA): TGCAGCGCCCGGGACATGAAATTGTACGAGCAGTACTTC. The chain carries TRBV29-1 and TRBJ2-7; possibly TRBD1 for D (6 bases). Trimming left V 7 bases short and J 4 bases short, with 17 bases between. CDR3 length equals 13 residues. CDR1 SQVTM and CDR2 ANQGSEA come from the germline V gene.

This clonotype has a count of ten or more. The rearrangement joins TRBV29-1 to TRBJ2-1, with 8 positions matching TRBD2. V shed 4 bases and J 9 bases; nucleotides not matched to a gene: 8. The CDR3 is 13 amino acids. The germline CDR1 and CDR2 sequences are SQVTM and ANQGSEA. CDR3: CSVVRETSVEQFF. The CDR3 DNA reads TGCAGCGTTGTCAGAGAGACTAGCGTTGAGCAGTTCTTC.

This clonotype was seen only a few times. The chain carries TRBV7-9 and TRBJ2-7; 8 bases are a match to TRBD1. The CDR3 sequence is 16 residues long. The junction had 19 bases not matched to a gene; V was cut back by 10 bases and J by 5 bases. Germline CDR1 is SEHNR and CDR2 is FQNEAQ (reference sequence). Written as DNA, the CDR3 is TGTGCCACCTCCATCGCGGACAGGGTTGCTCCGGACGAGCAGTACTTC. It codes for CATSIADRVAPDEQYF. Using reference TRBV7-9 and TRBJ2-7 for the parts outside the CDR3, the full variable domain is DTGVSQNPRHKITKRGQNVTFRCDPISEHNRLYWYRQTLGQGPEFLTYFQNEAQLEKSRLLSDRFSAERPKGSFSTLEIQRTEQGDSAMYLCATSIADRVAPDEQYFGPGTRLTVT.

At least ten counts were recorded for this clonotype. The CDR3 region is CASRMGPGQQETQYF. The DNA of the CDR3 is TGTGCCAGCAGAATGGGACCGGGACAACAAGAGACCCAGTACTTC. The V gene is TRBV12-3 or TRBV12-4, the J gene TRBJ2-5; the D gene is possibly TRBD1 (6 bases). The V gene lost 6 bases and the J gene lost 2 bases, with 16 bases spanning the gap. This CDR3 spans 15 amino acids.

Note on this clonotype: One end of the junction is discordant with germline, which a read error may explain. The rearrangement joins TRBV15 to TRBJ2-3; 12 nucleotides agree with TRBD2. CDR1 LNHNV and CDR2 YYDKDF come from the germline V gene (reference sequence). The CDR3 sequence is 17 residues long. The CDR3 loop is CAASRVTSGRLTDTQYF. CDR3 nucleotides: TGTGCCGCCAGCAGAGTAACTAGCGGGAGGCTCACAGATACGCAGTATTTT. The full variable domain, rest sourced from reference TRBV15 and TRBJ2-3, is DAMVIQNPRYQVTQFGKPVTLSCSQTLNHNVMYWYQQKSSQAPKLLFHYYDKDFNNEADTPDNFQSRRPNTSFCFLDIRSPGLGDTAMYLCAASRVTSGRLTDTQYFGPGTRLTVL.